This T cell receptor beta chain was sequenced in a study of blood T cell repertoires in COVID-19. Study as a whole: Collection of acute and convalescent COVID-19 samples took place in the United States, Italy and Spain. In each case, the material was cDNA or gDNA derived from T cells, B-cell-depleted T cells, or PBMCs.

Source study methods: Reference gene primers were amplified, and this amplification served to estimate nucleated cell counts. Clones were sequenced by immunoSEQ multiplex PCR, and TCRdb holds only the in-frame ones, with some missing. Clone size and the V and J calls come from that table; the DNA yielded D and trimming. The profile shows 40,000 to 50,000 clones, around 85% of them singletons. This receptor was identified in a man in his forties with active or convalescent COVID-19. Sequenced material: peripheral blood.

For the CDR3, the DNA is TGTGCCAGCAGTTTTTCCCGGAACTATGGCTACACCTTC. This gives the protein CASSFSRNYGYTF. V and J are TRBV28 and TRBJ1-2; D unclear. CDR1 is MDHEN and CDR2 is SYDVKM in the germline V gene. V was trimmed by 3 bases and J by 2 bases, leaving 7 bases between them. The length of the CDR3 is 13 residues.